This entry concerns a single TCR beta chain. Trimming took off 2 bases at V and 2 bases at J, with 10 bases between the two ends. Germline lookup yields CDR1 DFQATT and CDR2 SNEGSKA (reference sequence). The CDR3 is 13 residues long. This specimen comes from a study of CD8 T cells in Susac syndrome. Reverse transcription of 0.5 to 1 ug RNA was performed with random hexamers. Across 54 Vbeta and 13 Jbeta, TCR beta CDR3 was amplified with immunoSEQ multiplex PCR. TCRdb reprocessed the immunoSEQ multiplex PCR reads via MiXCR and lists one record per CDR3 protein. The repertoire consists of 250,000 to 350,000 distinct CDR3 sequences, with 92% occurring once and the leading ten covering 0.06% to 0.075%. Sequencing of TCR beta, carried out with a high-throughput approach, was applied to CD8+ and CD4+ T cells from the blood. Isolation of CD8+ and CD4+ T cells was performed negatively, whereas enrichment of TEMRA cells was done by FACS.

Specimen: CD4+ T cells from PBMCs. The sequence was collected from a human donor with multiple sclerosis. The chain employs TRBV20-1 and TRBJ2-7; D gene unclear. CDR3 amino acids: CSARSTTTYEQYF. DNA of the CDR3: TGCAGTGCTAGATCAACGACAACCTACGAGCAGTACTTC.